The 13 T cell receptor beta chains below were found in one sample sequenced in a study of T-cell memory formation after mild COVID-19. In TCRdb, the 5' RACE reads were re-called with MiXCR into one record per CDR3 protein. This table holds over 120,000 distinct CDR3 sequences, roughly 6.2% found once. The sample consisted of PBMCs or a T cell subset sorted from them (not recorded which). The receptor set was obtained from an adult woman who had mild COVID-19 (a few samples of this study predate the infection). Cell type and time point are not known.

The chain links TRBV20-1 to TRBJ2-2, with unresolved D. The germline V and J ends were trimmed by 7 bases and 6 bases, with 15 bases remaining between them. CDR1 is DFQATT, CDR2 SNEGSKA, per germline (reference sequence). The CDR3 consists of 13 residues. In nucleotides, the CDR3 is TGCAGTGTAGCCCTGGGTGCGGCCGGGGAGCTGTTTTTT. This encodes CSVALGAAGELFF.

In this sample, this clonotype turned up a few times. This chain connects TRBV5-6 to TRBJ2-2; the match to TRBD1 covers 7 bases. Per the germline V gene, CDR1 is SGHDT and CDR2 is YYEEEE. V shed 2 bases, J shed 4 bases, and the junction held 5 bases outside the gene matches. The CDR3 has 15 residues. CDR3 nucleotide sequence: TGTGCCAGCAGCTTCAAGGGGGCCCGCACCGGGGAGCTGTTTTTT. It yields the protein CASSFKGARTGELFF.

The rearrangement uses TRBV29-1 and TRBJ2-5, with D possibly being TRBD1 or TRBD2 (5 bases each). V was shortened by 4 bases and J by 5 bases, with 17 bases between the two germline ends. The CDR3 spans 14 residues. Germline CDR1 is SQVTM and CDR2 is ANQGSEA. As DNA, the CDR3 is TGCAGCGTTGCAGCCCGCCGGGGACGGGAGACCCAGTACTTC. It yields the protein CSVAARRGRETQYF.

This clonotype was recorded many times. V and J are TRBV29-1 and TRBJ2-3; D is undetermined. This CDR3 is built from 14 residues. The germline gives CDR1 SQVTM, CDR2 ANQGSEA. V was cut by 3 bases and J by 1 base, with 11 bases left in between. The CDR3 region has the DNA TGCAGCGTTGAGAAGGCTAGAGGCACAGATACGCAGTATTTT. The encoded protein is CSVEKARGTDTQYF.

In its sample, this clonotype was seen many times. The chain uses TRBV7-9 and TRBJ2-1; D remains unclear. Germline values: CDR1 SEHNR, CDR2 FQNEAQ (reference sequence). Trimming removed 3 bases from V and 6 bases from J, with 18 bases in between. The CDR3 covers 16 residues. The CDR3 region is CASSFALGSYPNEQFF. The CDR3 region has the DNA TGTGCCAGCAGCTTCGCCCTAGGAAGTTATCCCAATGAGCAGTTCTTC.

In this sample, this clonotype turned up many times. The chain joins TRBV7-3 to TRBJ2-5; D remains unclear. The V gene's germline CDR1 is SGHTA and CDR2 FQGTGA. The CDR3 runs to 13 residues. Between the trimmed V and J ends, which lost 2 bases and 3 bases, there was a span of 7 bases. The CDR3: CASSLSREETQYF. The DNA of the CDR3 is TGTGCCAGCAGCTTATCACGGGAAGAGACCCAGTACTTC.

Only a few counts were recorded for this clonotype. This rearrangement joins TRBV7-9 to TRBJ1-3; D unresolved. Trimming removed 11 bases at V and 1 base at J, with 12 bases between. Germline V CDR1 and CDR2: SEHNR, FQNEAQ (reference sequence). This CDR3 comprises 13 residues. The CDR3 reads CAQVPGSGNTIYF. As DNA, the CDR3 is TGTGCCCAAGTTCCGGGGTCTGGAAACACCATATATTTT.

This clonotype was counted many times. V usage is TRBV20-1 and J usage is TRBJ2-1, with 7 bases identical to TRBD1. In germline, CDR1 is DFQATT, CDR2 SNEGSKA (reference sequence). The CDR3 contains 17 residues. J gave up 2 bases and V 4 bases, and 14 bases lay outside the gene matches. The CDR3 nucleotides are TGCAGTGCTATCCCAGCTAGGGGCAGGGGGACCTACAATGAGCAGTTCTTC. Translated, it gives CSAIPARGRGTYNEQFF.

This clonotype came up a few times. The chain joins TRBV14 to TRBJ1-1, with a weak D call TRBD1 (6 bases). Germline loops: CDR1 SGHDN, CDR2 FVKESK. V lost 4 bases, J lost 8 bases, and 14 bases lay in between. The CDR3 length is 13 residues. CDR3 amino acids: CASSPRLTGEAFF. CDR3 bases: TGTGCCAGCAGCCCCAGACTAACAGGGGAAGCTTTCTTT.

The table lists this clonotype with many counts. The rearrangement joins TRBV12-3 or TRBV12-4 to TRBJ1-3; D might be TRBD1 (5 bases). V lost 6 bases and J 0 bases, leaving 12 bases between the germline ends. This CDR3 is built from 15 residues. CDR3 DNA: TGTGCCAGCAGACAGGAGGGAAACTCTGGAAACACCATATATTTT. Protein: CASRQEGNSGNTIYF.

This clonotype was seen repeatedly, ten times or more. The chain combines TRBV6-5 with TRBJ2-7; TRBD2 aligns across 7 bases. V was pared by 2 bases and J by 0 bases, with 1 base of the junction left unmatched. Germline V lookup: CDR1 MNHEY, CDR2 SVGAGI. The CDR3 sequence is 14 residues long. In DNA, the CDR3 is TGTGCCAGCAGTTACGGGGGGGACTCCTACGAGCAGTACTTC. This translates into CASSYGGDSYEQYF.

This clonotype was found many times. This rearrangement joins TRBV20-1 to TRBJ1-2; 8 nucleotides agree with TRBD1. The ends lost 6 bases at V and 8 bases at J; junction bases unmatched: 14. CDR1 and CDR2 from the germline V gene are DFQATT and SNEGSKA (reference sequence). The CDR3 extends over 14 amino acids. The CDR3 DNA follows: TGCAGTGCACCGACTAAGAGGACAGGGACCGGCTACACCTTC. Its protein is CSAPTKRTGTGYTF.

This clonotype was counted at least ten times. The chain recombines TRBV14 with TRBJ2-7, with 7 bases aligning to TRBD1. Trimming removed 1 base from V and 5 bases from J; junction bases left unmatched: 8. The germline V gene has CDR1 SGHDN and CDR2 FVKESK. The CDR3 spans 15 residues. The CDR3 loop reads CASSQVGGGRNEQYF. DNA of the CDR3: TGTGCCAGCAGCCAAGTAGGGGGCGGTAGGAACGAGCAGTACTTC.